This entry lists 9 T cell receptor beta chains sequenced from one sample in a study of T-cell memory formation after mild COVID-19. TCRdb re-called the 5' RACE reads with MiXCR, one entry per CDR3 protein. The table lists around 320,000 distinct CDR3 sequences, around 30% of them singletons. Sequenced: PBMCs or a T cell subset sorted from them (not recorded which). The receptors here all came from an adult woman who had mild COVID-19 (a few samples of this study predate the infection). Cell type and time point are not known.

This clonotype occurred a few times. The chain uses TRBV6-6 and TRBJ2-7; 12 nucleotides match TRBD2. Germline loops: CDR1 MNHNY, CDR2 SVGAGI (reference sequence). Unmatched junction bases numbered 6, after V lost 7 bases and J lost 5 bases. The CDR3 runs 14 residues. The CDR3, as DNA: TGTGCCAGCACTCGACTAGCGGGGGACAACGAGCAGTACTTC. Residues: CASTRLAGDNEQYF.

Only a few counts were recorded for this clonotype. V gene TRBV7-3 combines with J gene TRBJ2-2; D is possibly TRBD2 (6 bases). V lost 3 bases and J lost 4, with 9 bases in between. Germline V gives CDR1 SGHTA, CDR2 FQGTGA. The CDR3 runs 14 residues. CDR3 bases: TGTGCCAGCAGCTTTTCAGCGGGCACCGGGGAGCTGTTTTTT. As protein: CASSFSAGTGELFF.

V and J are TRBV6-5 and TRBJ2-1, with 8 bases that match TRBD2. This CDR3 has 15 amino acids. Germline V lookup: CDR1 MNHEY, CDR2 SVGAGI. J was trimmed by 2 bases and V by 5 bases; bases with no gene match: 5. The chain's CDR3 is CASSDGLATYNEQFF. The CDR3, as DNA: TGTGCCAGCAGTGACGGACTAGCAACCTACAATGAGCAGTTCTTC.

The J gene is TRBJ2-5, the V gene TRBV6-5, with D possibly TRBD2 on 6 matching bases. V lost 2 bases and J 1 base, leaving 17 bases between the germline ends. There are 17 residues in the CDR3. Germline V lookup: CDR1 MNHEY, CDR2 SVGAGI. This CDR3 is CASSYGGSGVVQETQYF. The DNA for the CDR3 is TGTGCCAGCAGTTACGGGGGGTCGGGGGTCGTCCAAGAGACCCAGTACTTC.

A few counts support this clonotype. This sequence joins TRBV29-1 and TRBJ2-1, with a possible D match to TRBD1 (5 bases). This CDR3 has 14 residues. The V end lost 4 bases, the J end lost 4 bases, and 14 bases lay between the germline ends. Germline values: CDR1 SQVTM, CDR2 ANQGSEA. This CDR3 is CSVGRTGGYNEQFF. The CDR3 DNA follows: TGCAGCGTTGGTCGAACAGGCGGTTACAATGAGCAGTTCTTC.

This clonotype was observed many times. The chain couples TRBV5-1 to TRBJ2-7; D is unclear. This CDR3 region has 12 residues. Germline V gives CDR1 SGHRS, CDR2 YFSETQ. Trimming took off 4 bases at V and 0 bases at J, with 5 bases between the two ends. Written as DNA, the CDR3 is TGCGCCAGCAGCCTACCCTCCTACGAGCAGTACTTC. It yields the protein CASSLPSYEQYF. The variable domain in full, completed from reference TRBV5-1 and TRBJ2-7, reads KAGVTQTPRYLIKTRGQQVTLSCSPISGHRSVSWYQQTPGQGLQFLFEYFSETQRNKGNFPGRFSGRQFSNSRSEMNVSTLELGDSALYLCASSLPSYEQYFGPGTRLTVT.

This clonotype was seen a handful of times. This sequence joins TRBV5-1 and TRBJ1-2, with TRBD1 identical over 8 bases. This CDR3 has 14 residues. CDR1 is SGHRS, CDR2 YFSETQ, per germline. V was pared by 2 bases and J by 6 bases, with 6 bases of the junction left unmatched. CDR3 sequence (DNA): TGCGCCAGCAGCTTCCAGGGGGCGAGTGATGGCTACACCTTC. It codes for CASSFQGASDGYTF.

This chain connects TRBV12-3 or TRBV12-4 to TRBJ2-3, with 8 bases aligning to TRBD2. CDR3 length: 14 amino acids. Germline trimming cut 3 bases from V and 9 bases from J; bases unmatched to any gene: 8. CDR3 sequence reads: CASSFRGLEGTQYF. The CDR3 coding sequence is TGTGCCAGCAGTTTCCGGGGACTAGAAGGAACGCAGTATTTT.

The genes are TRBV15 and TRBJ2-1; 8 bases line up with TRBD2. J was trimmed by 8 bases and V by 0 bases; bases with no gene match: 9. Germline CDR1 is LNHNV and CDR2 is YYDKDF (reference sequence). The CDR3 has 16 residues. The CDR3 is CATSRDRASGRDEQFF. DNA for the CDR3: TGTGCCACCAGCAGAGATCGGGCTAGCGGGCGGGATGAGCAGTTCTTC.